This entry lists 22 T cell receptor beta chains sequenced from one sample in a study of cytomegalovirus exposure and HLA in healthy donors. With 60 Vbeta and 13 Jbeta primers, the PCR was carried out. Only in-frame clones appear in the TCRdb table, and some are missing; sequencing was by immunoSEQ multiplex PCR. Counted here are about 130,000 clones, approximately 71% occurring once; the ten biggest clones make up 2% to 2.5%. The sequencing sample was made of PBMCs. The receptor set was obtained from a man between 25 and 39 years old in good health and CMV-seronegative.

This chain joins TRBV10-3 and TRBJ2-2; 9 nucleotides line up with TRBD2. V lost 4 bases to trimming and J lost 2 bases; unmatched junction nucleotides: 5. Germline V gives CDR1 ENHRY, CDR2 SYGVKD. The CDR3 loop spans 16 amino acids. CDR3 bases: TGTGCCATCAGTGGGACTAGCGCAATTAACACCGGGGAGCTGTTTTTT. It encodes CAISGTSAINTGELFF.

V is TRBV10-3 and J is TRBJ2-1; a weak D match, TRBD2 (5 bases). The CDR3 has 14 amino acids. V lost 7 bases to trimming and J lost 9 bases, with 19 bases between them. Germline V CDR1 and CDR2: ENHRY, SYGVKD. The CDR3 nucleotides are TGTGCCATCACCCAGGACTCGAAAGGCGGTGAGCAGTTCTTC. This encodes CAITQDSKGGEQFF.

The table lists this clone with a few counts. The V call is TRBV6-5, the J call TRBJ1-4; 9 nucleotides align to TRBD1. The CDR3 spans 14 residues. Germline assignment: CDR1 MNHEY and CDR2 SVGAGI. The trim removed 5 bases at V and 6 bases at J, leaving 4 bases unmatched. In DNA form, the CDR3 reads TGTGCCAGCAGTCAGGGACAGGGATATGAAAAACTGTTTTTT. The encoded protein is CASSQGQGYEKLFF.

CDR3 sequence reads: CASSQGGILEHNEQFF. CDR3 nucleotides: TGTGCCAGCAGTCAAGGCGGAATCCTTGAGCACAATGAGCAGTTCTTC. The chain is built from TRBV5-4 and TRBJ2-1; D not certain. CDR3 length: 16 residues. Germline V gives CDR1 SGHNT, CDR2 YYREEE (reference sequence). With 5 bases removed from V and 5 bases from J, the gap between germline ends came to 20 bases.

The genes are TRBV30 and TRBJ1-4; no firm D call. Germline V CDR1 and CDR2: GTSNPN, SVGIG (reference sequence). The CDR3 consists of 15 residues. Trimming took 2 bases from V and 0 from J, leaving 10 bases between them. Here the CDR3 DNA reads TGTGCCTGGAGTAGCGCGGATACAACTAATGAAAAACTGTTTTTT. It specifies CAWSSADTTNEKLFF. The full variable domain, rest sourced from reference TRBV30 and TRBJ1-4, is SQTIHQWPATLVQPVGSPLSLECTVEGTSNPNLYWYRQAAGRGLQLLFYSVGIGQISSEVPQNLSASRPQDRQFILSSKKLLLSDSGFYLCAWSSADTTNEKLFFGSGTQLSVL.

The V and J genes are TRBV27 and TRBJ1-4; 7 bases are shared with TRBD1. The CDR3 contains 17 residues. V was clipped by 3 bases and J by 7 bases; unmatched bases: 14. CDR1 and CDR2 from the germline V gene are MNHEY and SMNVEV (reference sequence). The CDR3 DNA follows: TGTGCCAGCAGTTTGAGACAGGGAGGTGATGTTAGTGAAAAACTGTTTTTT. Encoded protein: CASSLRQGGDVSEKLFF. Looking up the rest from reference TRBV27 and TRBJ1-4 gives the full variable domain: EAQVTQNPRYLITVTGKKLTVTCSQNMNHEYMSWYRQDPGLGLRQIYYSMNVEVTDKGDVPEGYKVSRKEKRNFPLILESPSPNQTSLYFCASSLRQGGDVSEKLFFGSGTQLSVL.

V usage is TRBV19 and J usage is TRBJ1-2, with D possibly matching TRBD1 (6 bases). Germline V gene sequence: CDR1 LNHDA, CDR2 SQIVND (reference sequence). The CDR3 extends over 14 amino acids. V shed 2 bases and J shed 3 bases, with 10 bases lying between them. CDR3 sequence reads: CASSIQDSYYGYTF. CDR3 sequence (DNA): TGTGCCAGTAGTATACAGGACAGCTACTATGGCTACACCTTC.

The chain recombines TRBV27 with TRBJ2-3; 7 nucleotides agree with TRBD2. The CDR3 consists of 13 residues. CDR1 MNHEY and CDR2 SMNVEV come from the germline V gene (reference sequence). The trim removed 3 bases at V and 7 bases at J, leaving 4 bases unmatched. The DNA of the CDR3 is TGTGCCAGCAGTTTGGGGGGGGAGCATACGCAGTATTTT. Encoded protein: CASSLGGEHTQYF.

The rearrangement links TRBV5-1 to TRBJ2-3; 9 bases fit TRBD2. The CDR3 is made up of 17 amino acids. The germline V gene encodes CDR1 SGHRS and CDR2 YFSETQ. V was pared by 0 bases and J by 1 base, with 6 bases of the junction left unmatched. The CDR3 is CASSLEGSGSGTDTQYF. The CDR3 DNA is TGCGCCAGCAGCTTGGAAGGTAGCGGGAGCGGCACAGATACGCAGTATTTT.

As for this clone: The sample holds other DNA sequences that translate to the same CDR3. This chain uses TRBV19 with TRBJ2-5, with D possibly matching TRBD2 (5 bases). This CDR3 has 15 residues. With 1 base removed from V and 1 base from J, the gap between germline ends came to 10 bases. Germline values: CDR1 LNHDA, CDR2 SQIVND (reference sequence). The CDR3 DNA reads TGTGCCAGTAGTATAGGTGCGGGCGTCCAAGAGACCCAGTACTTC. It codes for CASSIGAGVQETQYF.

The gene calls are TRBV29-1 and TRBJ2-7, with D possibly being TRBD2 (5 bases). Trimming stripped 4 bases from V and 3 bases from J, with 10 bases between. Germline V gene lookup returns CDR1 SQVTM and CDR2 ANQGSEA. This CDR3 has 12 residues. The CDR3: CSVGHGLYEQYF. CDR3 coding DNA: TGCAGCGTTGGACACGGACTCTACGAGCAGTACTTC.

This clone came up a few times. The V call is TRBV6-5, the J call TRBJ1-1, with 8 bases matching TRBD1. Germline trimming cut 6 bases from V and 1 base from J; bases unmatched to any gene: 4. Germline V lookup: CDR1 MNHEY, CDR2 SVGAGI. This CDR3 contains 14 residues. CDR3 in DNA: TGTGCCAGCAGACTTGACAGGGGGAACACTGAAGCTTTCTTT. Translated: CASRLDRGNTEAFF.

The genes are TRBV27 and TRBJ2-1, with D possibly TRBD1 on 6 matching bases. Germline values: CDR1 MNHEY, CDR2 SMNVEV (reference sequence). The CDR3 is made up of 13 amino acids. The V end was cut by 4 bases, the J end by 8 bases, with 12 bases between. The CDR3 here is CASSSPNRDEQFF. CDR3 sequence (DNA): TGTGCCAGCAGTTCCCCGAACAGGGATGAGCAGTTCTTC.

A few counts support this clone. This chain links TRBV7-6 with TRBJ2-7; D uncertain. V was pared by 1 base and J by 0 bases, with 13 bases between. Per the germline V gene, CDR1 is SGHVS and CDR2 is FNYEAQ. The length of the CDR3 is 16 residues. CDR3 residues: CASSLGPVVNSYEQYF. The CDR3 DNA follows: TGTGCCAGCAGCTTAGGGCCAGTCGTCAACTCCTACGAGCAGTACTTC. The full variable domain, rest sourced from reference TRBV7-6 and TRBJ2-7, is GAGVSQSPRYKVTKRGQDVALRCDPISGHVSLYWYRQALGQGPEFLTYFNYEAQQDKSGLPNDRFSAERPEGSISTLTIQRTEQRDSAMYRCASSLGPVVNSYEQYFGPGTRLTVT.

The V call is TRBV25-1, the J call TRBJ2-3, with D maybe TRBD2 (5 bases). The ends were cut back, 6 bases at V and 0 bases at J, with 7 bases in the middle. This CDR3 spans 13 amino acids. Germline V CDR1 and CDR2: MGHDK, SYGVNS. For the CDR3, the DNA is TGTGCCAGCAGGGGAGCTAGCACAGATACGCAGTATTTT. Protein: CASRGASTDTQYF.

This clone was seen more than once but under ten times. The chain couples TRBV2 to TRBJ2-3, with TRBD2 as a possible D gene (6 bases). The length of the CDR3 is 16 residues. The V end lost 11 bases, the J end lost 2 bases, and 23 bases lay between the germline ends. The germline CDR1 and CDR2 sequences are SNHLY and FYNNEI. The DNA for the CDR3 is TGTGCCGCACCGTTGACTAGACGCGACACCACAGATACGCAGTATTTT. Protein sequence: CAAPLTRRDTTDTQYF.

This chain connects TRBV6-6 to TRBJ2-5, with D tentatively TRBD2 (5 bases). Trimming left V 2 bases short and J 4 bases short, with 8 bases between. The germline gives CDR1 MNHNY, CDR2 SVGAGI (reference sequence). The CDR3 is 13 amino acids. For the CDR3, the DNA is TGTGCCAGCAGTTACCGGGGTCCAGAGACCCAGTACTTC. Its translation is CASSYRGPETQYF.

This chain uses TRBV14 with TRBJ2-7; 11 bases agree with TRBD1. CDR3 size: 13 residues. The trim removed 6 bases at V and 4 bases at J, leaving 2 bases unmatched. Germline lookup yields CDR1 SGHDN and CDR2 FVKESK. This chain's CDR3 is CASRGTGGYEQYF. CDR3 DNA: TGTGCCAGCAGAGGGACAGGGGGATACGAGCAGTACTTC.

This chain joins TRBV11-1 and TRBJ1-4, with D maybe TRBD1 (6 bases). Trimming pared 5 bases from V and 0 bases from J, leaving 13 bases between. Germline values: CDR1 SGHAT, CDR2 FQDESV (reference sequence). The CDR3 extends over 16 amino acids. CDR3 amino acids: CASSLDRFATNEKLFF. In DNA, the CDR3 is TGTGCCAGCAGCCTCGACAGGTTTGCAACTAATGAAAAACTGTTTTTT.

The chain employs TRBV9 and TRBJ2-2; D is unresolved. In germline, CDR1 is SGDLS, CDR2 YYNGEE. The CDR3 length is 13 residues. V was shortened by 3 bases and J by 5 bases, with 8 bases between the two germline ends. The CDR3 sequence is CASSDGVTGELFF. The CDR3 DNA reads as TGTGCCAGCAGCGACGGTGTTACCGGGGAGCTGTTTTTT.

The gene calls are TRBV25-1 and TRBJ2-5; 9 positions agree with TRBD1. V was pared by 8 bases and J by 3 bases, with 10 bases of the junction left unmatched. The V gene's germline CDR1 is MGHDK and CDR2 SYGVNS. The CDR3 spans 15 residues. CDR3 coding DNA: TGTGCCAGCGGTTACCTCGGACAGGGGAAAGAGACCCAGTACTTC. Its translation is CASGYLGQGKETQYF.

The V and J genes are TRBV2 and TRBJ1-1, with D unresolved. The V end was cut by 5 bases, the J end by 1 base, with 8 bases between. Germline CDR1 is SNHLY and CDR2 is FYNNEI. The CDR3 contains 13 residues. CDR3 region: CASSSQPNTEAFF. The CDR3 DNA follows: TGTGCCAGCAGTTCACAGCCGAACACTGAAGCTTTCTTT.